A single T cell receptor beta chain is shown here with its context. Antigen unknown. In the original workflow: A per-sample median of about 94,000 TCRs was observed, with counts ranging from roughly 23,224 to 700,000. TCRdb independently ran MiXCR on the RACE reads; one entry per CDR3 protein. None of the V and J calls come from the authors' own analysis; TCRdb made them. The repertoire holds 250,000 or so distinct CDR3 sequences, around 9.3% seen once, with approximately 2.3% in the top ten. This specimen comes from a study of human T cells and chemical hapten exposure. On the study more broadly: DPC 0.01% went on the upper back by patch test, with reading at 6 days. Overall study findings and caveats: There was no change with DPC sensitization in TCRs above 1 in 1000 frequency.

Indicated time point: pre-sensitization, week 0. Treatment defined: therapeutic diphenylcyclopropenone sensitization with weekly scalp DPC. The TCR comes from a middle-aged woman with alopecia areata. Some clones in this sample may be carry-over from other donors' samples. Sequencing used whole blood, obtained in connection with sensitization to the hapten diphenylcyclopropenone (DPC).

CDR3 residues: CASSWGRGTQYF. CDR3 DNA sequence: TGTGCCAGCAGTTGGGGTCGAGGGACCCAGTACTTC. V usage is TRBV5-6 and J usage is TRBJ2-5; D not resolved. Germline V CDR1 and CDR2: SGHDT, YYEEEE. The CDR3 covers 12 residues. V lost 5 bases to trimming and J lost 7 bases, with 12 bases between them.